The subject of this entry is one T cell receptor (beta chain). Other DNA sequences of this sample code for an identical CDR3. The sample comes from a study of control samples from healthy donors and cancer patients. V was clipped by 3 bases and J by 4 bases, with 12 bases between them. This CDR3 is built from 14 residues. Per the germline V gene, CDR1 is MDHEN and CDR2 is SYDVKM. TCRdb keeps only in-frame clones here, not all; method: immunoSEQ multiplex PCR. Counted here are 2,400 or so clones, about 98% occurring once; the ten biggest clones make up roughly 1.8%. This TCR was sampled from a man in his 70s with head and neck cancer. The V and J genes are TRBV28 and TRBJ2-5; D gene uncertain. Material: PBMCs. CDR3 loop: CASSLGSVSETQYF. CDR3 nucleotide sequence: TGTGCCAGCAGTTTGGGCTCTGTATCAGAGACCCAGTACTTC.